The TCR beta chain described here comes from a study of early T cells in non-severe SARS-CoV-2 infection. This clonotype was recorded many times. A junction boundary mismatches the germline segment, possibly from a read error. Germline V gene data show CDR1 as DFQATT and CDR2 as SNEGSKA (reference sequence). This CDR3 has 14 amino acids. TCRdb analysed the 5' RACE reads with MiXCR anew, one entry per CDR3 protein. The profile shows about 35,000 distinct CDR3 sequences, 6% to 7% of them singletons. Sequencing used whole blood. This chain joins TRBV20-1 and TRBJ2-3; TRBD2 aligns across 7 bases. The sequence came from an adult who was a healthcare worker with PCR-confirmed SARS-CoV-2 infection or an uninfected control (not recorded which). The CDR3 DNA sequence: TGCAGCGCTAGAGGAAGACTAGCAGAAGATACGCAGTATTTT. This sequence encodes CSARGRLAEDTQYF.